These 7 T cell receptor beta chains were sequenced from one sample in a study of blood T cells in healthy people across ages. Primers used in a second PCR of roughly 6 to 11 cycles were a sample-barcoded 5' primer and a J-beta primer mix. Each CDR3 protein is one row after TCRdb ran MiXCR on the 5' RACE reads. Among hundreds of thousands of distinct CDR3 sequences listed, approximately 25% were seen once. The sample also formed part of further work on T cells of mothers and their children.

Sequenced input: blood. The origin of the receptors is a boy aged 5-17 years in good health.

This clonotype was recorded a few times. This chain connects TRBV27 to TRBJ2-4, with 8 nucleotides matching TRBD2. J was trimmed by 1 base and V by 1 base; bases with no gene match: 12. This CDR3 is built from 19 residues. Germline loops: CDR1 MNHEY, CDR2 SMNVEV (reference sequence). The CDR3 nucleotides are TGTGCCAGCAGTTTATACTCAGCGGGGGCAGGCTCGGCCAAAAACATTCAGTACTTC. It is translated as CASSLYSAGAGSAKNIQYF.

This clonotype was detected a few times. The chain combines TRBV2 with TRBJ2-5; D perhaps matches TRBD1 (5 bases). The J call may be wrong; the DNA end is better matched by TRBJ2-1. Germline CDR1 reads SNHLY; CDR2 reads FYNNEI. This CDR3 has 14 amino acids. The CDR3 here is CASSFVGARDEQFF. In DNA, the CDR3 is TGTGCCAGCAGCTTCGTTGGGGCTAGGGATGAGCAGTTCTTC.

J is TRBJ2-7 and V is TRBV20-1; D is perhaps TRBD2 (5 bases). CDR1 is DFQATT, CDR2 SNEGSKA, per germline (reference sequence). Trimming removed 7 bases from V and 4 bases from J, with 17 bases in between. The CDR3 has 13 amino acids. As DNA, the CDR3 is TGCAGTGTCAGCGGTTCGGACTCATACGAGCAGTACTTC. Translation gives CSVSGSDSYEQYF.

The chain is built from TRBV7-2 and TRBJ1-1; 10 nucleotides line up with TRBD1. Germline V gene data show CDR1 as SGHTA and CDR2 as FQGNSA. The V gene end was trimmed by 3 bases and the J gene end by 0 bases; junction bases not matched to a gene: 4. The CDR3 sequence is 16 residues long. The CDR3 loop is CASSFRQGALNTEAFF. DNA for the CDR3: TGTGCCAGCAGCTTCCGACAGGGGGCTTTGAACACTGAAGCTTTCTTT. Full variable domain (remainder filled in from reference TRBV7-2 and TRBJ1-1): GAGVSQSPSNKVTEKGKDVELRCDPISGHTALYWYRQSLGQGLEFLIYFQGNSAPDKSGLPSDRFSAERTGGSVSTLTIQRTQQEDSAVYLCASSFRQGALNTEAFFGQGTRLTVV.

This clonotype was found a few times. The CDR3 nucleotides read TGCGCCAGCTCCATTCTAGCGAGCTCCTACAATGAGCAGTTCTTC. Translation gives CASSILASSYNEQFF. The genes are TRBV4-1 and TRBJ2-1; the D gene is possibly TRBD2 (6 bases). The V gene lost 8 bases and the J gene lost 0 bases, with 14 bases spanning the gap. CDR1 and CDR2 from the germline V gene are MGHRA and YSYEKL. This CDR3 spans 15 amino acids.

This chain joins TRBV4-3 and TRBJ2-3; TRBD2 matches 14 bases. Germline V gene sequence: CDR1 LGHNA, CDR2 YSLEER. Unmatched junction bases numbered 10, after V lost 4 bases and J lost 1 base. The CDR3 sequence is 19 residues long. CDR3 loop: CASSPGTSGRGVGTDTQYF. The CDR3, as DNA: TGCGCCAGCAGCCCCGGGACTAGCGGGAGAGGGGTAGGCACAGATACGCAGTATTTT.

The chain links TRBV5-4 to TRBJ2-7; D is possibly TRBD1 (6 bases). The V end lost 2 bases, the J end lost 2 bases, and 14 bases lay between the germline ends. The CDR3 runs 15 residues. Germline assignment: CDR1 SGHNT and CDR2 YYREEE (reference sequence). The CDR3 sequence is CASSFGPDRPYEQYF. Here the CDR3 DNA reads TGTGCCAGCAGCTTTGGGCCCGACAGGCCCTACGAGCAGTACTTC.